Sequencing of this T cell receptor beta chain was carried out in a study of blood T cell repertoires in COVID-19. The wider study: The United States, Italy and Spain supplied acute and convalescent COVID-19 samples.

The data were produced by immunoSEQ multiplex PCR, yet TCRdb's version contains in-frame clones alone and is incomplete. This table holds about half a million clones, 89% found once. Germline assignment: CDR1 MGHRA and CDR2 YSYEKL. The J segment lost 5 bases and the V segment lost 0 bases, leaving 7 bases of the junction unmatched. The CDR3 contains 16 residues. The chain combines TRBV4-1 with TRBJ1-2, with 9 bases identical to TRBD1. This sequence was found in a man aged 18 to 30 with COVID-19, enrolled during active disease. The sequenced sample consisted of peripheral blood. The CDR3 loop reads CASSQDGTGGSYGYTF. In DNA form, the CDR3 reads TGCGCCAGCAGCCAAGATGGCACAGGGGGCAGTTATGGCTACACCTTC.